This is a list of T cell receptor beta chains from one sample in a study of regulatory T cells in long-lasting Graves disease. TCRdb reprocessed the multiplex PCR reads via MiXCR and lists one record per CDR3 protein. The sample has some 280,000 distinct CDR3 sequences, roughly 21% seen once. The input for sequencing was peripheral blood mononuclear cells (PBMCs), taken when the disease was refractory, from a patient treated with antithyroid drugs. Source of these receptors: a female donor with Graves disease. Both conserved end residues are part of each CDR3. D genes are given only for firm matches. A clone size is listed for some rows: how often the clone was seen (once, few, many), or a class if it is expanded.

d_call: NA; j_call: TRBJ2-5; clone_size: NA; v_call: TRBV27; cdr3_nt: TGTGCCAGCAGTTTATCGTGGGGTTCGTTAATGATCCAGTACTTC; cdr3_aa: CASSLSWGSLMIQYF
d_call: NA; j_call: TRBJ1-6; clone_size: few; v_call: TRBV4-1; cdr3_nt: TGCGCCAGCAGCCAAGATCAAGGGGGGGGTCGGGGCCTCCACTTT; cdr3_aa: CASSQDQGGGRGLHF
d_call: TRBD1; j_call: TRBJ1-6; clone_size: NA; v_call: TRBV7-2; cdr3_nt: TGTGCCAGCAGCTTAGAGGGGGCATCTGATTCACCCCTCCACTTT; cdr3_aa: CASSLEGASDSPLHF
d_call: TRBD1; j_call: TRBJ2-3; clone_size: NA; v_call: TRBV29-1; cdr3_nt: TGCAGCGTTGAAGATGGGACAGGGAAGGGGGTCTATACGCAGTATTTT; cdr3_aa: CSVEDGTGKGVYTQYF
d_call: NA; j_call: TRBJ1-5; clone_size: many; v_call: TRBV28; cdr3_nt: TGTGCCAGCAGTTCCCGGGGTTTGGGCAATCAGCCCCAGCATTTT; cdr3_aa: CASSSRGLGNQPQHF
d_call: NA; j_call: TRBJ1-1; clone_size: few; v_call: TRBV6-1; cdr3_nt: TGTGCCAGCAGCCCCTTTGGGGTTCGGACTGAAGCTTTCTTT; cdr3_aa: CASSPFGVRTEAFF
d_call: NA; j_call: TRBJ2-7; clone_size: NA; v_call: TRBV19; cdr3_nt: TGTGCCAATTCACCGGGGCCAAGCTCCTACGAGCAGTACTTC; cdr3_aa: CANSPGPSSYEQYF
d_call: TRBD2; j_call: TRBJ2-7; clone_size: NA; v_call: TRBV6-5; cdr3_nt: TGTGCCAGCAGTTACTCGGGGGGGAGTAGCGGGACCTCCTACGAGCAGTACTTC; cdr3_aa: CASSYSGGSSGTSYEQYF
d_call: NA; j_call: TRBJ2-7; clone_size: many; v_call: TRBV28; cdr3_nt: TGTGCCAGCCAGGGGTTAACCTACGAGCAGTACTTC; cdr3_aa: CASQGLTYEQYF
d_call: NA; j_call: TRBJ2-7; clone_size: few; v_call: TRBV12-3/TRBV12-4; cdr3_nt: TGTGCCAGCAGCCATGAGGGGTACGAGCAGTACTTC; cdr3_aa: CASSHEGYEQYF
d_call: NA; j_call: TRBJ1-4; clone_size: many; v_call: TRBV28; cdr3_nt: TGTGCCAGCAGTCCCGGGGGAGGGACTCTGGGGGAAAAACTGTTTTTT; cdr3_aa: CASSPGGGTLGEKLFF
d_call: NA; j_call: TRBJ2-7; clone_size: NA; v_call: TRBV20-1; cdr3_nt: TGCAGTGCTAGAAGCGGGCTGGGCTCCTACGAGCAGTACTTC; cdr3_aa: CSARSGLGSYEQYF
d_call: NA; j_call: TRBJ1-4; clone_size: many; v_call: TRBV6-1; cdr3_nt: TGTGCCAGCAGTATTGGGCAGGGGAATGAAAAACTGTTTTTT; cdr3_aa: CASSIGQGNEKLFF
d_call: NA; j_call: TRBJ1-4; clone_size: few; v_call: TRBV6-2/TRBV6-3; cdr3_nt: TGTGCCAGCAGTTACCCCGGCGGGGGTAATGAAAAACTGTTTTTT; cdr3_aa: CASSYPGGGNEKLFF
d_call: NA; j_call: TRBJ2-2; clone_size: NA; v_call: TRBV3-1; cdr3_nt: TGTGCCAGCAGCCAACCACATAAGGGTCGGGGGACCGGGGAGCTGTTTTTT; cdr3_aa: CASSQPHKGRGTGELFF
d_call: NA; j_call: TRBJ2-7; clone_size: NA; v_call: TRBV3-1; cdr3_nt: TGTGCCAGCAGCCAAGTTGGGGGAACCTCCTACGAGCAGTACTTC; cdr3_aa: CASSQVGGTSYEQYF
d_call: NA; j_call: TRBJ2-7; clone_size: many; v_call: TRBV28; cdr3_nt: TGTGCCAGCTTTTCACCCCCACAGCAGGCTCGCGAGCAGTACTTC; cdr3_aa: CASFSPPQQAREQYF
d_call: NA; j_call: TRBJ2-1; clone_size: few; v_call: TRBV6-5; cdr3_nt: TGTGCCAGCAGTTACAACACTATTCATTACAATGAGCAGTTCTTC; cdr3_aa: CASSYNTIHYNEQFF
d_call: NA; j_call: TRBJ2-3; clone_size: few; v_call: TRBV7-9; cdr3_nt: TGTGCCAGCGGAGAACAGGATACGCAGTATTTT; cdr3_aa: CASGEQDTQYF
d_call: TRBD2; j_call: TRBJ2-7; clone_size: NA; v_call: TRBV19; cdr3_nt: TGTGCCAGTAGTGTTGCGGGGGGGGAGGAGCAGTACTTC; cdr3_aa: CASSVAGGEEQYF